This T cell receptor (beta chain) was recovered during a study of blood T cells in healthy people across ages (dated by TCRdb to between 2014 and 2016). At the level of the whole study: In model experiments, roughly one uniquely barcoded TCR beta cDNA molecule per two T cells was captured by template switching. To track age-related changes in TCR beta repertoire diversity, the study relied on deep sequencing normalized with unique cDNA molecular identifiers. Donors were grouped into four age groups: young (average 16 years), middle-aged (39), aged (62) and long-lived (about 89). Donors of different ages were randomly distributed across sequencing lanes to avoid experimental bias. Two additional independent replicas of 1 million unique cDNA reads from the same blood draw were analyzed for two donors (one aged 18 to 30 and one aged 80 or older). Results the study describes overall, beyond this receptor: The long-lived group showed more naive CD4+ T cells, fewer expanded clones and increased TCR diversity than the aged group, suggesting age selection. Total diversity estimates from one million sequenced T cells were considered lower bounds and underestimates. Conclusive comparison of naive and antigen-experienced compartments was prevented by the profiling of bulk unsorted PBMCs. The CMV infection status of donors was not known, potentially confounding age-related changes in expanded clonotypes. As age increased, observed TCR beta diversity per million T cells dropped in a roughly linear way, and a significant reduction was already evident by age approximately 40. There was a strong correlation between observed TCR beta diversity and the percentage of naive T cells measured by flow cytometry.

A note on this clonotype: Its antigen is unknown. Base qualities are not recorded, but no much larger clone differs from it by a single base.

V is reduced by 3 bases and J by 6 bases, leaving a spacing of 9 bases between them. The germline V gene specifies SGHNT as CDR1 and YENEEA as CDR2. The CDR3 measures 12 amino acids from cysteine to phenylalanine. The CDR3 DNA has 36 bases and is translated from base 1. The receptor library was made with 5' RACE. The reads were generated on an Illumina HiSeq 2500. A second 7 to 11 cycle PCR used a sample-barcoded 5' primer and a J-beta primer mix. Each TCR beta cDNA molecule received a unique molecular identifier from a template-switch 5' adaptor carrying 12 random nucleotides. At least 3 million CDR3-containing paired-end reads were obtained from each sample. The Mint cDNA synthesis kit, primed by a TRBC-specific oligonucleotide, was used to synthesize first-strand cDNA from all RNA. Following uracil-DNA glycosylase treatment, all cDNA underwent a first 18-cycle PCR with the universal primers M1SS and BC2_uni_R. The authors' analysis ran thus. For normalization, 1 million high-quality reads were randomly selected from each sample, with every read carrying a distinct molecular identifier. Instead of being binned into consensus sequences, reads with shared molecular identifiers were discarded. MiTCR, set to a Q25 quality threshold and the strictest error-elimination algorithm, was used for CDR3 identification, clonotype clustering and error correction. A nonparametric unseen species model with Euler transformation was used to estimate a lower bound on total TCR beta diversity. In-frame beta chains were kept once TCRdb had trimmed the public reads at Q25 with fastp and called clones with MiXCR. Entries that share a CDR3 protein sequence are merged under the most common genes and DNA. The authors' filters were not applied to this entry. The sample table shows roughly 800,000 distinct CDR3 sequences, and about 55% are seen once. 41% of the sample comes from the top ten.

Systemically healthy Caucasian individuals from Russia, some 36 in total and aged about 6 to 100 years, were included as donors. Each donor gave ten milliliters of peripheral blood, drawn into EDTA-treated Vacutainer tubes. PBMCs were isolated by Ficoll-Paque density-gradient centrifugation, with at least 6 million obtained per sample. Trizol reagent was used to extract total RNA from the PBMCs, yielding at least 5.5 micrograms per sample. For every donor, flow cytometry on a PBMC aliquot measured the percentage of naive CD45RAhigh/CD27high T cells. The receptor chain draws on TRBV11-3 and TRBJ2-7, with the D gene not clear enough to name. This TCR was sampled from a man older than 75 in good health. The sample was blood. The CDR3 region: CASSFRGAEQYF. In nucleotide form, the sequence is TGTGCCAGCAGCTTTCGTGGTGCCGAGCAGTACTTC.